This T cell receptor (beta chain) was observed in a study of cytomegalovirus exposure and HLA in healthy donors. Study conclusions and caveats: The authors reported that TCR beta sequences could predict HLA-A and HLA-B alleles. These predictions were accurate for most subjects in the first cohort. Apparent HLA restriction characterized most CMV-associated TCR beta chains in a later analysis.

The V gene lost 3 bases and the J gene lost 4 bases, with 9 bases spanning the gap. This CDR3 contains 14 residues. The germline V gene has CDR1 LNHDA and CDR2 SQIVND (reference sequence). This clone was seen once. Its antigen is currently unknown. The PCR made use of 60 Vbeta and 13 Jbeta primers. Clones were read by immunoSEQ multiplex PCR, and TCRdb kept only the in-frame ones, dropping some. Of approximately 140,000 clones in the sample, 75% are singletons; the top ten hold around 3.2%. The specimen was PBMCs. The V call is TRBV19, the J call TRBJ2-2; D call uncertain. This clonotype was obtained from a man aged 35-49 years in good health and CMV-seronegative. This chain's CDR3 is CASSMADGTGELFF. DNA of the CDR3: TGTGCCAGTAGTATGGCAGATGGCACCGGGGAGCTGTTTTTT. The variable domain in full, completed from reference TRBV19 and TRBJ2-2, reads DGGITQSPKYLFRKEGQNVTLSCEQNLNHDAMYWYRQDPGQGLRLIYYSQIVNDFQKGDIAEGYSVSREKKESFPLTVTSAQKNPTAFYLCASSMADGTGELFFGEGSRLTVL.